This is a list of T cell receptor beta chains from one sample in a study of human T cells and chemical hapten exposure. TCRdb re-called the 5' RACE reads with MiXCR, one entry per CDR3 protein. The sample lists some 78,000 distinct CDR3 sequences; roughly 8.4% were seen once. The receptors stem from a male donor in good health. Each CDR3 is given with its conserved first and last residue. Clone size appears in some rows only: once, few, many, or a class for an expanded clone.

cdr3_aa: CASSPISSYNEQFF; v_call: TRBV7-9; clone_size: many; j_call: TRBJ2-1
cdr3_aa: CASSGRAASNSPLHF; v_call: TRBV7-9; clone_size: few; j_call: TRBJ1-6
cdr3_aa: CASSQLAGPGELFF; v_call: TRBV4-3; clone_size: many; j_call: TRBJ2-2
cdr3_aa: CASSPGRLSNQPQHF; v_call: TRBV12-3/TRBV12-4; clone_size: few; j_call: TRBJ1-5
cdr3_aa: CASSQDITGLGGYTF; v_call: TRBV4-3; clone_size: .; j_call: TRBJ1-2
cdr3_aa: CASSSGQIEQYF; v_call: TRBV5-1; clone_size: many; j_call: TRBJ2-7
cdr3_aa: CATSDTGYGYTF; v_call: TRBV24-1; clone_size: .; j_call: TRBJ1-2
cdr3_aa: CASSLSDGNYGYTF; v_call: TRBV5-1; clone_size: .; j_call: TRBJ1-2
cdr3_aa: CASSLAGGNEQFF; v_call: TRBV28; clone_size: .; j_call: TRBJ2-1
cdr3_aa: CASSQGFPLGEGETQYF; v_call: TRBV4-2; clone_size: few; j_call: TRBJ2-5
cdr3_aa: CASSEGGVYEQYF; v_call: TRBV6-1; clone_size: many; j_call: TRBJ2-7
cdr3_aa: CSVDGQYQETQYF; v_call: TRBV29-1; clone_size: many; j_call: TRBJ2-5
cdr3_aa: CASRSGSSADTQYF; v_call: TRBV27; clone_size: many; j_call: TRBJ2-3
cdr3_aa: CASSLGGSVSYEQYF; v_call: TRBV12-3/TRBV12-4; clone_size: .; j_call: TRBJ2-7
cdr3_aa: CASSLAQPYGYTF; v_call: TRBV13; clone_size: .; j_call: TRBJ1-2
cdr3_aa: CSALTSGRSNTQYF; v_call: TRBV20-1; clone_size: .; j_call: TRBJ2-3
cdr3_aa: CASTRGSGGFQETQYF; v_call: TRBV12-3/TRBV12-4; clone_size: few; j_call: TRBJ2-5
cdr3_aa: CASSPGVADTQYF; v_call: TRBV18; clone_size: many; j_call: TRBJ2-3
cdr3_aa: CASRFRQGADTQYF; v_call: TRBV12-3/TRBV12-4; clone_size: .; j_call: TRBJ2-3
cdr3_aa: CASSFDSSSYEQYF; v_call: TRBV7-2; clone_size: .; j_call: TRBJ2-7
cdr3_aa: CAISNPGTGGGYEQYF; v_call: TRBV10-3; clone_size: .; j_call: TRBJ2-7
cdr3_aa: CASSPRTGVGYGYTF; v_call: TRBV7-9; clone_size: few; j_call: TRBJ1-2
cdr3_aa: CASSIPGQPQHF; v_call: TRBV11-2; clone_size: many; j_call: TRBJ1-5
cdr3_aa: CSVQGGEGGITQETQYF; v_call: TRBV29-1; clone_size: .; j_call: TRBJ2-5
cdr3_aa: CASSLVSPSTEAFF; v_call: TRBV11-2; clone_size: .; j_call: TRBJ1-1
cdr3_aa: CASSPTGDDEQYF; v_call: TRBV12-3/TRBV12-4; clone_size: many; j_call: TRBJ2-7
cdr3_aa: CASSQGLGEQFF; v_call: TRBV3-1; clone_size: few; j_call: TRBJ2-1
cdr3_aa: CASSAPGTGLPEAFF; v_call: TRBV19; clone_size: few; j_call: TRBJ1-1